This T cell receptor (beta chain) appears in the sequencing data of a study of blood T cells in healthy people across ages. The second PCR ran about 6 to 11 cycles with a sample-barcoded 5' primer and J-beta primers. Every cDNA molecule carried a tag from a template-switch adaptor bearing 12 random nucleotides. TCRdb passed the 5' RACE reads through MiXCR, listing each CDR3 protein once. The repertoire holds more than 1,400,000 distinct CDR3 sequences, with approximately 42% as singletons. J lost 3 bases, V lost 2 bases, and 5 bases had no gene match. The CDR3 runs 17 residues. The germline gives CDR1 SGHVS, CDR2 FNYEAQ.

The V call is TRBV7-6, the J call TRBJ2-2; the match to TRBD2 covers 11 bases. Input material: blood. The TCR originated in a woman under 30 in good health. CDR3 protein: CASSLTSGSGDTGELFF. CDR3 coding DNA: TGTGCCAGCAGCTTAACTAGCGGGAGTGGGGACACCGGGGAGCTGTTTTTT.